This is a list of T cell receptor beta chains from one sample in a study of OX40 agonist ivuxolimab in advanced cancers. The assay was immunoSEQ multiplex PCR, and TCRdb's table has in-frame clones only and misses some. The sample consists of around 60,000 clones, approximately 87% of them appearing once. The sample in question was CD4+ or CD8+ T cells sorted from blood, obtained in a trial of the OX40 agonist ivuxolimab. The receptors here all came from an adult with an advanced solid tumor such as melanoma, head and neck, liver or kidney cancer. Both conserved end residues are part of each CDR3. The D gene is left open where the match is weak. Only some rows state a clone size, as once, few, many or a class for expanded clones.

abundance: .; j_gene: TRBJ2-5; d_gene: .; v_gene: TRBV5-4; CDR3aa: CASSLVGKETQYF; CDR3nt: TGTGCCAGCAGCTTGGTGGGTAAAGAGACCCAGTACTTC
abundance: few; j_gene: TRBJ1-1; d_gene: .; v_gene: TRBV5-1; CDR3aa: CASSPTVRTEAFF; CDR3nt: TGCGCCAGCAGCCCGACGGTGAGAACTGAAGCTTTCTTT
abundance: .; j_gene: TRBJ1-5; d_gene: .; v_gene: TRBV30; CDR3aa: CAWSRDIRNQPQHF; CDR3nt: TGTGCCTGGAGTAGGGATATTCGCAATCAGCCCCAGCATTTT
abundance: once; j_gene: TRBJ1-2; d_gene: .; v_gene: TRBV28; CDR3aa: CASHSGGAGGYTF; CDR3nt: TGTGCCAGCCACTCCGGGGGCGCAGGTGGCTACACCTTC
abundance: once; j_gene: TRBJ1-1; d_gene: .; v_gene: TRBV6-1; CDR3aa: CASSETWNTEAFF; CDR3nt: TGTGCCAGCAGTGAAACGTGGAACACTGAAGCTTTCTTT
abundance: .; j_gene: TRBJ2-7; d_gene: .; v_gene: TRBV14; CDR3aa: CASSQDSQLAQYF; CDR3nt: TGTGCCAGCAGCCAAGATAGCCAGCTCGCGCAGTACTTC
abundance: .; j_gene: TRBJ2-7; d_gene: TRBD1; v_gene: TRBV28; CDR3aa: CASRGGGQGASEQYF; CDR3nt: TGTGCCAGCAGAGGTGGGGGACAGGGTGCCTCCGAGCAGTACTTC
abundance: once; j_gene: TRBJ1-1; d_gene: .; v_gene: TRBV27; CDR3aa: CASSFSYDPRKVSTEAFF; CDR3nt: TGTGCCAGCAGTTTCTCTTATGACCCAAGAAAAGTGAGCACTGAAGCTTTCTTT
abundance: .; j_gene: TRBJ2-1; d_gene: .; v_gene: TRBV2; CDR3aa: CASSGEVPRVQFF; CDR3nt: TGTGCCAGCAGTGGGGAGGTGCCTAGGGTGCAGTTCTTC
abundance: few; j_gene: TRBJ2-2; d_gene: TRBD1; v_gene: TRBV10-3; CDR3aa: CAISGDRGLPGELFF; CDR3nt: TGTGCCATCAGTGGGGACAGGGGGCTTCCCGGGGAGCTGTTTTTT
abundance: .; j_gene: TRBJ2-3; d_gene: .; v_gene: TRBV7-3; CDR3aa: CASSLTQATDTQYF; CDR3nt: TGTGCCAGCAGCTTAACACAGGCCACAGATACGCAGTATTTT
abundance: .; j_gene: TRBJ1-2; d_gene: .; v_gene: TRBV13; CDR3aa: CASSLRRRRQESNYGYTF; CDR3nt: TGTGCCAGCAGCTTAAGACGTAGGCGACAGGAAAGTAACTATGGCTACACCTTC
abundance: .; j_gene: TRBJ1-2; d_gene: .; v_gene: TRBV19; CDR3aa: CASSIPGRGGYGYTF; CDR3nt: TGTGCCAGTAGTATCCCGGGCCGAGGAGGCTATGGCTACACCTTC
abundance: .; j_gene: TRBJ2-1; d_gene: TRBD2; v_gene: TRBV6-5; CDR3aa: CASVPSGGSYNEQFF; CDR3nt: TGTGCCAGCGTCCCTAGCGGCGGGAGTTACAATGAGCAGTTCTTC
abundance: once; j_gene: TRBJ1-2; d_gene: TRBD1; v_gene: TRBV6-4; CDR3aa: CASSEGLGQGAGGYTF; CDR3nt: TGTGCCAGCAGTGAAGGCTTAGGACAGGGGGCTGGAGGCTACACCTTC
abundance: .; j_gene: TRBJ1-1; d_gene: TRBD1; v_gene: TRBV7-2; CDR3aa: CASSLGQGNKAFF; CDR3nt: TGTGCCAGCAGCTTAGGACAGGGAAATAAAGCTTTCTTT
abundance: few; j_gene: TRBJ1-1; d_gene: .; v_gene: TRBV2; CDR3aa: CASSVMGSGGAFF; CDR3nt: TGTGCCAGCAGTGTTATGGGGTCCGGTGGAGCTTTCTTT
abundance: .; j_gene: TRBJ1-2; d_gene: .; v_gene: TRBV7-8; CDR3aa: CASSASIGGYGYTF; CDR3nt: TGTGCCAGCAGCGCCTCAATAGGGGGCTATGGCTACACCTTC
abundance: once; j_gene: TRBJ2-7; d_gene: .; v_gene: TRBV27; CDR3aa: CASIDRTETSYEQYF; CDR3nt: TGTGCCAGCATCGACAGGACGGAAACCTCCTACGAGCAGTACTTC
abundance: .; j_gene: TRBJ2-5; d_gene: .; v_gene: TRBV4-3; CDR3aa: CASSLSTGRGETQYF; CDR3nt: TGCGCCAGCAGCCTTTCCACAGGGAGGGGAGAGACCCAGTACTTC
abundance: few; j_gene: TRBJ1-2; d_gene: .; v_gene: TRBV6-5; CDR3aa: CASSYSGGPYGYTF; CDR3nt: TGTGCCAGCAGTTACTCCGGCGGTCCCTATGGCTACACCTTC
abundance: .; j_gene: TRBJ2-7; d_gene: .; v_gene: TRBV7-2; CDR3aa: CASSTTGTYEQYF; CDR3nt: TGTGCCAGCAGCACGACGGGGACCTACGAGCAGTACTTC
abundance: few; j_gene: TRBJ1-1; d_gene: .; v_gene: TRBV11-2; CDR3aa: CASRPRGGTEAFF; CDR3nt: TGTGCCAGCAGGCCCAGGGGAGGGACTGAAGCTTTCTTT
abundance: .; j_gene: TRBJ1-2; d_gene: .; v_gene: TRBV18; CDR3aa: CASSPLQGFYGYTF; CDR3nt: TGTGCCAGCTCACCCTTACAGGGATTCTATGGCTACACCTTC
abundance: .; j_gene: TRBJ1-2; d_gene: .; v_gene: TRBV4-1; CDR3aa: CASSVGGKEGYTF; CDR3nt: TGCGCCAGCAGCGTAGGCGGGAAGGAGGGCTACACCTTC
abundance: few; j_gene: TRBJ2-7; d_gene: TRBD2; v_gene: TRBV5-1; CDR3aa: CASSLLAGYEQYF; CDR3nt: TGCGCCAGCAGCTTGCTAGCGGGCTACGAGCAGTACTTC
abundance: .; j_gene: TRBJ2-5; d_gene: .; v_gene: TRBV5-1; CDR3aa: CASSRQGRETQYF; CDR3nt: TGCGCCAGCAGCCGGCAGGGGAGAGAGACCCAGTACTTC
abundance: .; j_gene: TRBJ2-3; d_gene: TRBD2; v_gene: TRBV29-1; CDR3aa: CSVDDGGVADTQYF; CDR3nt: TGCAGCGTTGATGACGGGGGGGTGGCAGATACGCAGTATTTT
abundance: .; j_gene: TRBJ1-5; d_gene: .; v_gene: TRBV19; CDR3aa: CASSRRENQPQHF; CDR3nt: TGTGCCAGTAGCAGACGGGAAAATCAGCCCCAGCATTTT
abundance: .; j_gene: TRBJ1-2; d_gene: .; v_gene: TRBV2; CDR3aa: CASGGGGTGYTF; CDR3nt: TGTGCCAGCGGAGGTGGAGGGACGGGCTACACCTTC
abundance: .; j_gene: TRBJ1-2; d_gene: .; v_gene: TRBV5-4; CDR3aa: CASSLRGDYGYTF; CDR3nt: TGTGCCAGCAGCTTAAGAGGGGACTATGGCTACACCTTC
abundance: .; j_gene: TRBJ2-7; d_gene: .; v_gene: TRBV7-7; CDR3aa: CASSPSIGVAEQYF; CDR3nt: TGTGCCAGCAGCCCCTCTATTGGAGTTGCCGAGCAGTACTTC
abundance: .; j_gene: TRBJ1-4; d_gene: TRBD1; v_gene: TRBV29-1; CDR3aa: CSVAQGEGEKLFF; CDR3nt: TGCAGCGTCGCTCAGGGGGAAGGGGAAAAACTGTTTTTT
abundance: once; j_gene: TRBJ2-3; d_gene: .; v_gene: TRBV18; CDR3aa: CASSLGPSDTQYF; CDR3nt: TGTGCCAGCTCACTTGGACCTTCAGATACGCAGTATTTT
abundance: .; j_gene: TRBJ2-7; d_gene: TRBD2; v_gene: TRBV5-5; CDR3aa: CASSLGLADYYEQYF; CDR3nt: TGTGCCAGCAGCTTAGGACTAGCGGACTACTACGAGCAGTACTTC
abundance: .; j_gene: TRBJ2-5; d_gene: TRBD2; v_gene: TRBV5-1; CDR3aa: CASSKTSAQQETQYF; CDR3nt: TGCGCCAGCAGTAAGACTAGCGCGCAACAAGAGACCCAGTACTTC
abundance: .; j_gene: TRBJ2-7; d_gene: TRBD1; v_gene: TRBV6-5; CDR3aa: CASSYSRTGTYEQYF; CDR3nt: TGTGCCAGCAGTTACTCTAGGACAGGGACCTACGAGCAGTACTTC
abundance: .; j_gene: TRBJ1-5; d_gene: TRBD1; v_gene: TRBV5-4; CDR3aa: CASTTQGSNQPQHF; CDR3nt: TGTGCCAGCACCACACAGGGGAGCAATCAGCCCCAGCATTTT
abundance: .; j_gene: TRBJ2-1; d_gene: .; v_gene: TRBV27; CDR3aa: CASSPREHNEQFF; CDR3nt: TGTGCCAGCAGTCCCCGGGAACACAATGAGCAGTTCTTC
abundance: .; j_gene: TRBJ2-3; d_gene: TRBD2; v_gene: TRBV5-4; CDR3aa: CASSDLSGRLTDTQYF; CDR3nt: TGTGCCAGCAGCGACCTCAGCGGGAGGTTAACAGATACGCAGTATTTT
abundance: .; j_gene: TRBJ2-2; d_gene: .; v_gene: TRBV2; CDR3aa: CASREETGGMTGELFF; CDR3nt: TGTGCCAGCAGGGAGGAAACAGGCGGGATGACCGGGGAGCTGTTTTTT
abundance: .; j_gene: TRBJ2-7; d_gene: .; v_gene: TRBV7-3; CDR3aa: CASSPRTAPPYEQYF; CDR3nt: TGTGCCAGCAGCCCACGGACAGCTCCTCCCTACGAGCAGTACTTC